Presented here are 21 T cell receptor gamma chains from one specimen sequenced in a study of gamma delta lymphoproliferative disorders and STAT genes. Genomic DNA from isolated PBMCs served as the sequencing template. TCRdb re-called clones from the multiplex PCR reads using CATT. The sample holds some 2,300 gamma-chain clones, roughly 19% seen once. Sequenced sample: blood. Every receptor here comes from a human donor with gamma-delta T-cell large granular lymphocyte leukemia.

This chain joins TRGV8 and TRGJ1 or TRGJ2. Matching the DNA to germline supplied the J gene, which TCRdb does not give. V lost 6 bases, J lost 4 bases, and 9 bases stayed unmatched. The CDR3 spans 13 residues. CDR1 is VENAVY and CDR2 is YDSYNSRV in the germline V gene. CDR3 in amino acids: CATWRDPYYKKLF. The CDR3 nucleotides are TGTGCCACCTGGCGTGACCCCTATTATAAGAAACTCTTT.

Only a few counts were recorded for this clone. This chain joins TRGV11 and TRGJ1 or TRGJ2. No J gene is reported in TCRdb; it was inferred here by comparing the DNA with germline. TRGV11 is treated as an ORF (open reading frame) with a function not yet certain. CDR3 length: 14 amino acids. Trimming removed 0 bases from V and 9 bases from J; junction bases left unmatched: 8. The CDR3 region is CACWIRHVKGKKLF. The CDR3, as DNA: TGTGCCTGCTGGATTAGGCACGTTAAGGGTAAGAAACTCTTT.

By frequency in the sample, this clone is medium-sized. The J gene is TRGJP1, the V gene TRGV10. TCRdb records no J gene; here it was assigned by comparing the DNA to germline. TRGV10 counts as an open reading frame of uncertain function. The CDR3 sequence is 13 residues long. The trim removed 8 bases at V and 5 bases at J, leaving 6 bases unmatched. The CDR3 bases are TGTGCTGCGTGGGATTCAACTGGTTGGTTCAAGATATTT. It encodes CAAWDSTGWFKIF.

This clone qualifies as medium-sized. In DNA form, the CDR3 reads TGTGCCACCTGGGACCCACAGAATTATTATAAGAAACTCTTT. Translation gives CATWDPQNYYKKLF. The rearrangement links TRGV4 to TRGJ1 or TRGJ2. TCRdb records no J gene; here it was assigned by comparing the DNA to germline. This CDR3 has 14 residues. The germline V gene has CDR1 EGSTGY and CDR2 YDSYTSSV. Germline trimming cut 4 bases from V and 0 bases from J; bases unmatched to any gene: 6.

The sample holds a few counts of this clone. The chain uses TRGV2 and TRGJ1 or TRGJ2. Here the J gene was assigned by germline matching of the DNA, as TCRdb has none. V lost 3 bases and J lost 6; bases outside the gene matches: 11. Germline V gives CDR1 EGSNGY, CDR2 YDSYNSKV. The CDR3 totals 14 residues. Here the CDR3 DNA reads TGTGCCACCTGGGACCGACCTCTGGGTTATAAGAAACTCTTT. It translates to CATWDRPLGYKKLF.

In its sample, this clone was seen a few times. The gene calls are TRGV8 and TRGJ1 or TRGJ2. Assignment of the J gene here rests on matching the DNA to germline, because TCRdb gives none. This CDR3 region has 13 residues. Trimming removed 5 bases from V and 4 bases from J; junction bases left unmatched: 8. Per the germline V gene, CDR1 is VENAVY and CDR2 is YDSYNSRV. CDR3 amino acids: CATWAREYYKKLF. DNA for the CDR3: TGTGCCACCTGGGCGCGAGAGTATTATAAGAAACTCTTT.

The V gene is TRGV4, the J gene TRGJ1 or TRGJ2. The J gene is absent in TCRdb and was assigned here via DNA matching to germline. The CDR3 length is 10 residues. V was clipped by 4 bases and J by 11 bases; unmatched bases: 5. Per germline, CDR1 EGSTGY and CDR2 YDSYTSSV. The CDR3 DNA reads as TGTGCCACCTGGGAGGGGGAGAAACTCTTT. Translating gives CATWEGEKLF.

This clone has more than one count but fewer than ten. The CDR3 DNA is TGTGCTGCGTGGGACTCGGAGGGGAACCCAGGCTCGCATTATTATAAGAAACTCTTT. Translation: CAAWDSEGNPGSHYYKKLF. The V call is TRGV10, the J call TRGJ1 or TRGJ2. No J segment appears in TCRdb, so it was assigned here by matching the sequence to germline. TRGV10 is recorded as an ORF, its role being uncertain. Losses at the gene ends were 8 bases for V and 2 bases for J; bases not matched to a gene: 25. This CDR3 region has 19 residues.

This clone showed up just a few times. The chain has TRGV2 and TRGJP2. The J gene, left out of TCRdb, was set here by checking the DNA against germline. Germline lookup yields CDR1 EGSNGY and CDR2 YDSYNSKV. V lost 0 bases, J lost 4 bases, and 5 bases stayed unmatched. CDR3 length: 15 amino acids. CDR3: CATWDGLTSDWIKTF. CDR3 sequence (DNA): TGTGCCACCTGGGACGGGCTAACTAGTGATTGGATCAAGACGTTT.

The V call is TRGV5, the J call TRGJ1 or TRGJ2. TCRdb carries no J gene annotation; the J gene was assigned here by matching the DNA with germline. The CDR3 consists of 12 residues. Trimming removed 0 bases from V and 9 bases from J; junction bases left unmatched: 5. Germline CDR1 reads VINAFY; CDR2 reads YDVSNSKD. The CDR3 sequence: CATWDRGAKKLF. The CDR3 bases are TGTGCCACCTGGGACAGGGGCGCTAAGAAACTCTTT.

The J gene went uncalled, whereas the V gene is TRGV11. TRGV11 is an ORF, and what it does is uncertain. This CDR3 region has 10 residues. The CDR3 bases are TGTGCCTGCTGGACCCCGAGCGGGGTCTTT. Translating gives CACWTPSGVF.

V usage is TRGV4 and J usage is TRGJ1 or TRGJ2. TCRdb leaves out the J gene; it was filled in here by matching the DNA to germline. The CDR3 covers 10 residues. V lost 2 bases, J lost 9 bases, and 1 base stayed unmatched. The V gene's germline CDR1 is EGSTGY and CDR2 YDSYTSSV. In DNA, the CDR3 is TGTGCCACCTGGGATGTTAAGAAACTCTTT. Amino acid sequence: CATWDVKKLF.

The rearrangement links TRGV2 to TRGJ1 or TRGJ2. The J gene, left out of TCRdb, was set here by checking the DNA against germline. This CDR3 has 12 amino acids. V dropped 2 bases and J dropped 11; count of bases not matched to a gene: 9. Germline V gene data show CDR1 as EGSNGY and CDR2 as YDSYNSKV. The CDR3, as DNA: TGTGCCACCTGGGACGTCACTTGGCAGAAACTCTTT. Amino acid sequence: CATWDVTWQKLF.

This clone is labeled medium-sized. The CDR3 DNA follows: TGTGCCACCTGGGATGAGGGGATAGGGAAACTCTTT. This encodes CATWDEGIGKLF. The chain combines TRGV4 with TRGJ1 or TRGJ2. Germline matching of the DNA provided the J gene here, since TCRdb leaves it blank. This CDR3 has 12 residues. The germline CDR1 and CDR2 sequences are EGSTGY and YDSYTSSV. The trim removed 2 bases at V and 12 bases at J, leaving 10 bases unmatched.

This rearrangement joins TRGV10 to TRGJ1 or TRGJ2. Here the J gene came from matching the DNA to germline, since TCRdb omits it. TRGV10 is treated as an ORF (open reading frame) with a function not yet certain. With V trimmed by 8 bases and J by 0 bases, 11 bases remained unmatched. The CDR3 loop spans 15 amino acids. The CDR3 DNA sequence: TGTGCTGCGTGGGATTTTTGTTTGAATTATTATAAGAAACTCTTT. Translated, it gives CAAWDFCLNYYKKLF.

V usage is TRGV3 and J usage is TRGJ1 or TRGJ2. TCRdb gives no J gene; it was assigned here by matching the DNA to germline. CDR1 is VTNTFY and CDR2 is YDVSTARD in the germline V gene (reference sequence). The CDR3 runs to 12 residues. The ends lost 3 bases at V and 5 bases at J; junction bases unmatched: 4. Here the CDR3 DNA reads TGTGCCACCTGGGACGGGGATTATAAGAAACTCTTT. Encoded protein: CATWDGDYKKLF.

With regard to this clone: At one of its ends the junction is not consistent with the germline gene, which may arise from a read error. V usage is TRGV4 and J usage is TRGJP2. TCRdb supplies no J gene; here it was assigned by aligning the nucleotide sequence to germline. Per the germline V gene, CDR1 is EGSTGY and CDR2 is YDSYTSSV. This CDR3 is 10 amino acids long. CDR3 sequence: CAWKRRIKTF. Here the CDR3 DNA reads TGCGCGTGGAAGAGAAGGATCAAGACGTTT.

This clone appeared a few times. V and J are TRGV4 and TRGJ1 or TRGJ2. No J segment appears in TCRdb, so it was assigned here by matching the sequence to germline. The J segment lost 4 bases and the V segment lost 5 bases, leaving 8 bases of the junction unmatched. The CDR3 consists of 13 residues. The V gene's germline CDR1 is EGSTGY and CDR2 YDSYTSSV. Here the CDR3 DNA reads TGTGCCACCTGGGCACCGACCTATTATAAGAAACTCTTT. Protein product: CATWAPTYYKKLF.

J is TRGJP2 and V is TRGV2. The J gene, missing from TCRdb, was assigned here through DNA to germline matching. CDR1 is EGSNGY and CDR2 is YDSYNSKV in the germline V gene. The CDR3 runs 14 residues. V dropped 2 bases and J dropped 2; count of bases not matched to a gene: 2. CDR3 nucleotide sequence: TGTGCCACCTGGGACGACAGTAGTGATTGGATCAAGACGTTT. As protein: CATWDDSSDWIKTF.

A few counts support this clone. The chain combines TRGV2 with TRGJ1 or TRGJ2. Germline matching of the DNA provided the J gene here, since TCRdb leaves it blank. Germline lookup yields CDR1 EGSNGY and CDR2 YDSYNSKV. J gave up 7 bases and V 4 bases, and 10 bases lay outside the gene matches. This CDR3 spans 13 amino acids. This chain's CDR3 is CATWEGVRYKKLF. Written as DNA, the CDR3 is TGTGCCACCTGGGAAGGAGTGCGATATAAGAAACTCTTT.

This clone has just a few counts. The J gene is TRGJ1 or TRGJ2, the V gene TRGV4. In the absence of a J gene in TCRdb, the DNA was matched to germline to assign it here. The V segment lost 2 bases and the J segment 10 bases; nucleotides outside the gene matches: 2. CDR3 length equals 10 residues. CDR1 and CDR2 from the germline V gene are EGSTGY and YDSYTSSV. This CDR3 reads CATWDAKKLF. Written as DNA, the CDR3 is TGTGCCACCTGGGATGCAAAGAAACTCTTT.